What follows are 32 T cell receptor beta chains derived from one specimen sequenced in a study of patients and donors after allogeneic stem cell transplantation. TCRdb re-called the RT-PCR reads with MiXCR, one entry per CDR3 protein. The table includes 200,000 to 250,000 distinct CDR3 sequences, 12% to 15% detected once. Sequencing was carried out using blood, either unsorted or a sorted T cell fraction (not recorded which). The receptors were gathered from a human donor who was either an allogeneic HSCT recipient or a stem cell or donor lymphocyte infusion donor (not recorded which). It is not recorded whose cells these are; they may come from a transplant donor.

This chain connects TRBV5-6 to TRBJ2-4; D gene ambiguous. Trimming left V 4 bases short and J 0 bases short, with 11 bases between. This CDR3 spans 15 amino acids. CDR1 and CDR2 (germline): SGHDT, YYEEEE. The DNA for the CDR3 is TGTGCCAGCAGCGGAACCGAGCTAGCCAAAAACATTCAGTACTTC. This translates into CASSGTELAKNIQYF.

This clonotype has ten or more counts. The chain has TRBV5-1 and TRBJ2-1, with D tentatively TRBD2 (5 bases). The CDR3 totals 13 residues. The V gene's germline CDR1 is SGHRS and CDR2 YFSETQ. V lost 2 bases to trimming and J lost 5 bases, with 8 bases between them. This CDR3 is CASSFLRDNEQFF. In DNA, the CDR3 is TGCGCCAGCAGCTTTTTGCGGGACAATGAGCAGTTCTTC. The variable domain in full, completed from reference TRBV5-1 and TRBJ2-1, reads KAGVTQTPRYLIKTRGQQVTLSCSPISGHRSVSWYQQTPGQGLQFLFEYFSETQRNKGNFPGRFSGRQFSNSRSEMNVSTLELGDSALYLCASSFLRDNEQFFGPGTRLTVL.

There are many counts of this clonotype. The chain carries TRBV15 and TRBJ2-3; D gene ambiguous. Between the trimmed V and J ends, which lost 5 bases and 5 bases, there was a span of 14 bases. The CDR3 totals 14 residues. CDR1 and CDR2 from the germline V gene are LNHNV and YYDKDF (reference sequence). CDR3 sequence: CATSLLGSQDTQYF. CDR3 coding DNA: TGTGCCACCAGCTTGCTCGGCTCCCAAGATACGCAGTATTTT.

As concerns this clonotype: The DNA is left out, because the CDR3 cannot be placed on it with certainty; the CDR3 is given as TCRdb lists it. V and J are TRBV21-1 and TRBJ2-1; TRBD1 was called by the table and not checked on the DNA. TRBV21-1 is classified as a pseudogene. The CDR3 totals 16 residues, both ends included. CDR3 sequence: CASSKVGGGAVNEQFF.

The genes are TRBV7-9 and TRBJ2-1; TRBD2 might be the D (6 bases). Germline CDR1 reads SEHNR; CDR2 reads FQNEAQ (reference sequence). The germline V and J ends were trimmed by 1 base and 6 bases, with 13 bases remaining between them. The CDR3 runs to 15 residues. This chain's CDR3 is CASSLELSGVNEQFF. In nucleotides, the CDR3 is TGTGCCAGCAGCTTAGAATTGTCGGGGGTCAATGAGCAGTTCTTC.

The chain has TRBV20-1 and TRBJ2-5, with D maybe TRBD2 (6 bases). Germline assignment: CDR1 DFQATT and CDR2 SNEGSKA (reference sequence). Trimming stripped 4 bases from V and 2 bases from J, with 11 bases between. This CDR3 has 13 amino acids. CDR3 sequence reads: CSATGTRQETQYF. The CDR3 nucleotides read TGCAGTGCTACCGGGACTCGACAAGAGACCCAGTACTTC.

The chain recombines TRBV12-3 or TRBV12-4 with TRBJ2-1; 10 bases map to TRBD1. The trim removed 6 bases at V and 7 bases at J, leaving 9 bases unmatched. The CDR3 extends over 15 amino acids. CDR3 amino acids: CASSLPGQGWNEQFF. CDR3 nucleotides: TGTGCCAGCAGCCTGCCGGGACAGGGGTGGAATGAGCAGTTCTTC.

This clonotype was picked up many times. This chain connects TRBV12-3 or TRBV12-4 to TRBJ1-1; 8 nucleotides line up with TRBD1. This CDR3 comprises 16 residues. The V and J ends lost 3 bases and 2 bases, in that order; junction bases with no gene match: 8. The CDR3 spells CASSFDPGTGNTEAFF. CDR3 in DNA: TGTGCCAGCAGTTTTGATCCCGGGACAGGAAACACTGAAGCTTTCTTT.

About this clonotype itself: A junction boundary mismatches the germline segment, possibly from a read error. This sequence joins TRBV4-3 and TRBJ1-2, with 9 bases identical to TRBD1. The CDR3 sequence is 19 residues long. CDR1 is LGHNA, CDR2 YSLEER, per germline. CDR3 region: CVSSQEVARTGQGIGGYTF. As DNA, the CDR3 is TGCGTCAGCAGCCAAGAAGTCGCAAGGACGGGACAGGGCATTGGTGGCTACACCTTC.

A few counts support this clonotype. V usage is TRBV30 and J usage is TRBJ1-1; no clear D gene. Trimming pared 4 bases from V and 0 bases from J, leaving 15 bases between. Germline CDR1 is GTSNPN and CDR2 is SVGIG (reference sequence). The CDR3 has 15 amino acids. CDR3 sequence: CAWTAPQLLNTEAFF. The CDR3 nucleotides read TGTGCCTGGACGGCCCCACAACTACTGAACACTGAAGCTTTCTTT.

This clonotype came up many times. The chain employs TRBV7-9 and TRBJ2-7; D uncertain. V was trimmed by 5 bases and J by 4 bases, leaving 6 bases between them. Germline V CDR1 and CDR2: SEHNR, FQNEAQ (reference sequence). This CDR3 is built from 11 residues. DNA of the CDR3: TGTGCCAGCAGCCCATATTACGAGCAGTACTTC. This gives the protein CASSPYYEQYF.

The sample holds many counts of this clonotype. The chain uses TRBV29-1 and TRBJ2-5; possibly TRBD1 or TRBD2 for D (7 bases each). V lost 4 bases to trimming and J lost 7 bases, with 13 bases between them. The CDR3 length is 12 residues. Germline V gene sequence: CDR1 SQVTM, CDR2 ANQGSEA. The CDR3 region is CSVAGGGGTQYF. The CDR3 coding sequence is TGCAGCGTTGCAGGGGGGGGGGGGACCCAGTACTTC.

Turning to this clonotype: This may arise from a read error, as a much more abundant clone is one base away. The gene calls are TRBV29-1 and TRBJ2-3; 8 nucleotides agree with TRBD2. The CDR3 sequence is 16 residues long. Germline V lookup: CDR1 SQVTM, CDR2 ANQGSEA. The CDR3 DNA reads TGCAGAGTTGCTCGCGTTAGCGGGGACCAGACAGATACGCAGTATTTT. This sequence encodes CRVARVSGDQTDTQYF.

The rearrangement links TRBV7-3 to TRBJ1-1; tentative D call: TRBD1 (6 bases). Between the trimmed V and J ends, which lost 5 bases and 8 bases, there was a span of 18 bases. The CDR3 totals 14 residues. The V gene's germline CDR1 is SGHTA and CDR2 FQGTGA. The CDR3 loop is CASSANPGGPEAFF. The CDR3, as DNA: TGTGCCAGCAGCGCCAATCCGGGGGGCCCGGAAGCTTTCTTT. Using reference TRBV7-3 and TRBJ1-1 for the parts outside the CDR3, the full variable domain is GAGVSQTPSNKVTEKGKYVELRCDPISGHTALYWYRQSLGQGPEFLIYFQGTGAADDSGLPNDRFFAVRPEGSVSTLKIQRTERGDSAVYLCASSANPGGPEAFFGQGTRLTVV.

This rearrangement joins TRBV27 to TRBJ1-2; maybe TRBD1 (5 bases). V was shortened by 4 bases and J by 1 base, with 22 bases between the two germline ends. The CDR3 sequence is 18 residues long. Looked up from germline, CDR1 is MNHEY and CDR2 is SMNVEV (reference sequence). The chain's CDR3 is CASSSYPLQALFNYGYTF. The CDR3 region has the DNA TGTGCCAGCAGTTCATACCCGCTACAGGCCCTCTTTAACTATGGCTACACCTTC.

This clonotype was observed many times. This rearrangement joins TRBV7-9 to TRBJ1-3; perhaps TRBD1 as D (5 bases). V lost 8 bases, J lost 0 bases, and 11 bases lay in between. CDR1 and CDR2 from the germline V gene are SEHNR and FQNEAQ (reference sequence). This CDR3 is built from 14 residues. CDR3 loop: CASWDWSSGNTIYF. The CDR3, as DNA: TGTGCCAGCTGGGACTGGAGCTCTGGAAACACCATATATTTT.

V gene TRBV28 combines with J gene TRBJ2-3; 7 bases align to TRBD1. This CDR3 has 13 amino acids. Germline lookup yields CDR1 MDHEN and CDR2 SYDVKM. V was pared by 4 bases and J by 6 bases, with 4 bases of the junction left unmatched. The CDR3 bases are TGTGCCAGCAGTTACAGGGGTGCCGATACGCAGTATTTT. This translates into CASSYRGADTQYF.

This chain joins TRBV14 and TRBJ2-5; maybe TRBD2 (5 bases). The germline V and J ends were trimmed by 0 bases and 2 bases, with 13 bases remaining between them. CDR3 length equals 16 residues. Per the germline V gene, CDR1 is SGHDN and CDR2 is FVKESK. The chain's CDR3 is CASSQDIGLFQETQYF. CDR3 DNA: TGTGCCAGCAGCCAAGATATCGGACTTTTTCAAGAGACCCAGTACTTC.

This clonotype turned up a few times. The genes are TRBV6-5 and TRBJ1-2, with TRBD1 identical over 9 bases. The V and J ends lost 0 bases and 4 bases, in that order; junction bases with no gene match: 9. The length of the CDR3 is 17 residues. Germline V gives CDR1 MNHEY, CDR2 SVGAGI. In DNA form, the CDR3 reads TGTGCCAGCAGTTACTCCCTCCCGGGACAGGGCGGCTATGGCTACACCTTC. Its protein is CASSYSLPGQGGYGYTF.

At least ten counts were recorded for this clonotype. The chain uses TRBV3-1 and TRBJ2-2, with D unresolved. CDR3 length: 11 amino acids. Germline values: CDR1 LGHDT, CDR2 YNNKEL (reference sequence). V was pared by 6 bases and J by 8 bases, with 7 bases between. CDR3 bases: TGTGCCAGCAGGCTGACTGGGGAGCTGTTTTTT. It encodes CASRLTGELFF.

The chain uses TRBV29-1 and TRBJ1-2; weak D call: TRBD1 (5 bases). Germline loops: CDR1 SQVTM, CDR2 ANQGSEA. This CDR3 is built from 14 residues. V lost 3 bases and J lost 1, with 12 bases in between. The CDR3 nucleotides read TGCAGCGTTGACAAAGGGGAGGATAACTATGGCTACACCTTC. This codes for CSVDKGEDNYGYTF.

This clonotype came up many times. In DNA form, the CDR3 reads TGTGCCAGCAGTTTAGGGATGAACTATGGCTACACCTTC. It codes for CASSLGMNYGYTF. This rearrangement joins TRBV12-3 or TRBV12-4 to TRBJ1-2, with no clear D. Trimming took 1 base from V and 2 from J, leaving 5 bases between them. This CDR3 is built from 13 residues.

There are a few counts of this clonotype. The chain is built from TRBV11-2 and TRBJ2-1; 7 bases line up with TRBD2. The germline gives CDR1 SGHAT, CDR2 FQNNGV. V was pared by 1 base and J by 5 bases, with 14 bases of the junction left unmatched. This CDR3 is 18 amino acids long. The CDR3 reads CASSLGNRFRTSNNEQFF. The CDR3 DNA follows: TGTGCCAGCAGCTTAGGAAACAGGTTCCGGACTAGTAACAATGAGCAGTTCTTC.

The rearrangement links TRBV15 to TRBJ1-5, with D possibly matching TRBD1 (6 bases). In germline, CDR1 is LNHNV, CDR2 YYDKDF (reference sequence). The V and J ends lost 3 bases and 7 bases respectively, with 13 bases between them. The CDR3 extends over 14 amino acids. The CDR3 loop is CATSSGQSGQPQHF. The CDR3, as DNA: TGTGCCACCAGCAGCGGACAGAGTGGACAGCCCCAGCATTTT.

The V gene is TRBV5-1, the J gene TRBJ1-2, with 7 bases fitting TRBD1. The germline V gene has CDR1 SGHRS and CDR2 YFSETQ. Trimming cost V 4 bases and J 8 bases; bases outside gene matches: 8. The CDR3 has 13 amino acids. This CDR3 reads CASSTGGTVGYTF. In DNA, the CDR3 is TGCGCCAGCAGCACCGGAGGGACAGTCGGCTACACCTTC.

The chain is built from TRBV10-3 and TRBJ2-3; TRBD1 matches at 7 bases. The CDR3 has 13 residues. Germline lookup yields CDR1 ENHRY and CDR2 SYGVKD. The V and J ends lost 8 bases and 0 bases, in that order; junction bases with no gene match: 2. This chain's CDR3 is CAIRDRSTDTQYF. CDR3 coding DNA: TGTGCCATCCGGGACAGAAGCACAGATACGCAGTATTTT.

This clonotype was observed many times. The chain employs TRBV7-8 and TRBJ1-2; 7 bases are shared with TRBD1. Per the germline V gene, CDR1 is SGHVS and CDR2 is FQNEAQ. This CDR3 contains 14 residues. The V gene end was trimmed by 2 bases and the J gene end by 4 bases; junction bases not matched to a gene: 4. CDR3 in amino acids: CASSLTDRVYGYTF. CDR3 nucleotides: TGTGCCAGCAGCTTAACAGACAGGGTCTATGGCTACACCTTC.

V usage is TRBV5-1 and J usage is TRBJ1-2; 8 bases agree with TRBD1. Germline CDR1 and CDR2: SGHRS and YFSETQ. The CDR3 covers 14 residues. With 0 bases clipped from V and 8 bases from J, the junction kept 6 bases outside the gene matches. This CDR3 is CASSLDGQGGGYTF. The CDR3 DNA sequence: TGCGCCAGCAGCTTGGACGGACAGGGAGGAGGCTACACCTTC.

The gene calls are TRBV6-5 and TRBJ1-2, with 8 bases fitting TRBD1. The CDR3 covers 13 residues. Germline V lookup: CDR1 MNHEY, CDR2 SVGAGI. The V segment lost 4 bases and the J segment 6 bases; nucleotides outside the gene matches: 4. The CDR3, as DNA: TGTGCCAGCAGTTCCCGACAGGGGAATGGCTACACCTTC. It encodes CASSSRQGNGYTF.

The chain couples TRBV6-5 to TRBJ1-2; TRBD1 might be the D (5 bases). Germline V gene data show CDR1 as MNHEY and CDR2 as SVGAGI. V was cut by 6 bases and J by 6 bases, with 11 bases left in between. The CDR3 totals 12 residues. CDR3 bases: TGTGCCAGCAGCCTAGAAGGGGATGGCTACACCTTC. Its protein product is CASSLEGDGYTF.

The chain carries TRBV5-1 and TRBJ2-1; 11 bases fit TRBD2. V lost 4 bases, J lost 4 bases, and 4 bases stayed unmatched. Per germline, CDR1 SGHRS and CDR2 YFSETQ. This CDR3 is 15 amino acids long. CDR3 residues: CASSVGLADYNEQFF. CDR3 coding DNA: TGCGCCAGCAGCGTGGGACTAGCGGATTACAATGAGCAGTTCTTC.

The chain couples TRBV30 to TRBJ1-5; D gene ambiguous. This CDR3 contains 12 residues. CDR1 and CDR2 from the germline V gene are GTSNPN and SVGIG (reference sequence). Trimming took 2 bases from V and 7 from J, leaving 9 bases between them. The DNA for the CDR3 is TGTGCCTGGAGTCCCGACTTGCAGCCCCAGCATTTT. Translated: CAWSPDLQPQHF. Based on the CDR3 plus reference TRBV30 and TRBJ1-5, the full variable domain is SQTIHQWPATLVQPVGSPLSLECTVEGTSNPNLYWYRQAAGRGLQLLFYSVGIGQISSEVPQNLSASRPQDRQFILSSKKLLLSDSGFYLCAWSPDLQPQHFGDGTRLSIL.